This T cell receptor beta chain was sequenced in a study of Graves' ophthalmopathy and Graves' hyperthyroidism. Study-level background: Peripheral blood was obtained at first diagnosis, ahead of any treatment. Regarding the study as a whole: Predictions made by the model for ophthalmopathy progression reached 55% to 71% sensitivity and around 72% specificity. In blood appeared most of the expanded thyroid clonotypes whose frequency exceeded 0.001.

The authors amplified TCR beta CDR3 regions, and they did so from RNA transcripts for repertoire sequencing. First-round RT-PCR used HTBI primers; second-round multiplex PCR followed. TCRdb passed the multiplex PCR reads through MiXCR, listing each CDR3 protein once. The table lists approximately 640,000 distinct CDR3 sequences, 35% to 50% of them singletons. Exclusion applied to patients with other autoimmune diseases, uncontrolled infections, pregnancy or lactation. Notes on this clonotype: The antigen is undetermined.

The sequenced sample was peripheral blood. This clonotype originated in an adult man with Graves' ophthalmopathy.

CDR3 nucleotides: TGTGCCATCGGGACTCCGGGACTAGCGGGAGTCGAGCAGTACTTC. Protein sequence: CAIGTPGLAGVEQYF. The V call is TRBV10-3, the J call TRBJ2-7; 14 bases match TRBD2. The CDR3 sequence is 15 residues long. From germline, CDR1 is ENHRY and CDR2 SYGVKD. Trimming took 8 bases from V and 6 from J; bases not matched to a gene: 9.